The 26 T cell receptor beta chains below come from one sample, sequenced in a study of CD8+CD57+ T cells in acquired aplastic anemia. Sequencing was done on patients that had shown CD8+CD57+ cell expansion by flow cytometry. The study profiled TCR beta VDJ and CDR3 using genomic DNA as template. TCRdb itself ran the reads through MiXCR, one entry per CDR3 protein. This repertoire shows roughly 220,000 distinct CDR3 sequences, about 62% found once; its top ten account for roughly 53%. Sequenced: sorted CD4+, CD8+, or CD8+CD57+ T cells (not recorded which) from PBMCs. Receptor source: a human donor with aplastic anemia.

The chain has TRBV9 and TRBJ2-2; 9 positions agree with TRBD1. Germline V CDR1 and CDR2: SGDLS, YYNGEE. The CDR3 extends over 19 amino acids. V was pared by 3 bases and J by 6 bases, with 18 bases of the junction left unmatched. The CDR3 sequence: CASSARPVRDRVGSGELFF. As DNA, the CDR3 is TGTGCCAGCAGCGCCCGCCCTGTAAGGGACAGGGTAGGGTCCGGGGAGCTGTTTTTT.

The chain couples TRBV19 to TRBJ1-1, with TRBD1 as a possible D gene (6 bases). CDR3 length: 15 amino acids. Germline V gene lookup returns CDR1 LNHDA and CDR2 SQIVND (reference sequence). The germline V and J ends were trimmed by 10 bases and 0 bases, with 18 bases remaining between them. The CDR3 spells CATRIDRSLNTEAFF. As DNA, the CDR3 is TGTGCCACAAGGATTGACAGGTCATTGAACACTGAAGCTTTCTTT.

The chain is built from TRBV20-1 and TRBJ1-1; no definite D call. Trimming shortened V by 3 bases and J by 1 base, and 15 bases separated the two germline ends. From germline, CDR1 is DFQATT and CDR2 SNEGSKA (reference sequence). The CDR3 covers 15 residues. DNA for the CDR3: TGCAGTGCTAGTTTGTCCGGCAGGCCGAACACTGAAGCTTTCTTT. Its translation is CSASLSGRPNTEAFF.

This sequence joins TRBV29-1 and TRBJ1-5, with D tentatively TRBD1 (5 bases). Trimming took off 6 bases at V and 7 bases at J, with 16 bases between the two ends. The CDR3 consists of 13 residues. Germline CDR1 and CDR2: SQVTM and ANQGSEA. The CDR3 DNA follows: TGCAGCGTGGAATGGGACCCGGGGCAGCCCCAGCATTTT. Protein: CSVEWDPGQPQHF.

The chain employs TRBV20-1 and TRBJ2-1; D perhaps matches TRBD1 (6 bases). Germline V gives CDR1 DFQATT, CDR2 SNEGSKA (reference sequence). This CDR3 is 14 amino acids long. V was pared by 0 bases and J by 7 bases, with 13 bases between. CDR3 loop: CSAREGQIRNEQFF. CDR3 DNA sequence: TGCAGTGCTAGAGAGGGACAAATCAGAAATGAGCAGTTCTTC.

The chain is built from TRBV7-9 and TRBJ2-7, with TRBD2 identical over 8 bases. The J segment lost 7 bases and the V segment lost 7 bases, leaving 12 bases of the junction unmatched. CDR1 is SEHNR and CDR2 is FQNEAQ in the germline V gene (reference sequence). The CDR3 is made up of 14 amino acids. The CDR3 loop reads CASTPGTTGGEQYF. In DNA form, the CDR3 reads TGTGCCAGCACTCCCGGGACCACGGGAGGGGAGCAGTACTTC.

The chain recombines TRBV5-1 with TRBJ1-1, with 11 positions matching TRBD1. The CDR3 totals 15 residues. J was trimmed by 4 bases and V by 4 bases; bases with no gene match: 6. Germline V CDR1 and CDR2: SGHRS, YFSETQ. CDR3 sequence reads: CASSPRTGGVTEAFF. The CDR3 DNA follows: TGCGCCAGCAGCCCCAGGACAGGGGGCGTCACTGAAGCTTTCTTT.

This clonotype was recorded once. The CDR3 region is CASSQEWGALQFF. The CDR3 bases are TGTGCCAGCAGCCAGGAGTGGGGGGCGCTGCAGTTCTTC. This chain uses TRBV7-4 with TRBJ2-1; D might be TRBD1 or TRBD2, each matching 6 bases. Germline CDR1 reads SGHVT; CDR2 reads SQSDAQ. With 5 bases removed from V and 12 bases from J, the gap between germline ends came to 17 bases. The CDR3 covers 13 residues.

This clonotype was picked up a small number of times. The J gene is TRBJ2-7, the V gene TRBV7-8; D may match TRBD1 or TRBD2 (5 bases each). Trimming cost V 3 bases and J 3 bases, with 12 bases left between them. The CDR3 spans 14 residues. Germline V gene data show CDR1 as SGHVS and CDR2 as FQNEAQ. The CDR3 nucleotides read TGTGCCAGCAGCTTTGGGGGTTCGGGCTACGAGCAGTACTTC. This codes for CASSFGGSGYEQYF. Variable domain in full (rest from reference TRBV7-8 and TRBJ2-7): GAGVSQSPRYKVAKRGQDVALRCDPISGHVSLFWYQQALGQGPEFLTYFQNEAQLDKSGLPSDRFFAERPEGSVSTLKIQRTQQEDSAVYLCASSFGGSGYEQYFGPGTRLTVT.

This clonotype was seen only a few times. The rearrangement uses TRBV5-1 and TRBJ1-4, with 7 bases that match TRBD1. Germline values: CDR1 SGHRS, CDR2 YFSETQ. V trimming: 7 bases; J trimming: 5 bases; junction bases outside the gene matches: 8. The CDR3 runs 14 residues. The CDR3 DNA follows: TGCGCCAGCGCCTTGGGACAGACGAATGAAAAACTGTTTTTT. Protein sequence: CASALGQTNEKLFF.

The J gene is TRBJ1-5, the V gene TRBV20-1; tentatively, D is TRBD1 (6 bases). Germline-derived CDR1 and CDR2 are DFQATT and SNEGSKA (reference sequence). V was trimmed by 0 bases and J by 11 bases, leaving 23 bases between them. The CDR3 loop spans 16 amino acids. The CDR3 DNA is TGCAGTGCTAGAGATTACCGGGGGGCCCTCCAAGAGACCCAGCATTTT. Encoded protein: CSARDYRGALQETQHF.

In DNA form, the CDR3 reads TGTGCCAGCAGTGTACAGCTGAACACTGAAGCTTTCTTT. Translation: CASSVQLNTEAFF. The chain uses TRBV6-1 and TRBJ1-1; D ambiguous. The CDR3 sequence is 13 residues long. Germline V CDR1 and CDR2: MNHNS, SASEGT. V lost 4 bases and J 0 bases, leaving 6 bases between the germline ends.

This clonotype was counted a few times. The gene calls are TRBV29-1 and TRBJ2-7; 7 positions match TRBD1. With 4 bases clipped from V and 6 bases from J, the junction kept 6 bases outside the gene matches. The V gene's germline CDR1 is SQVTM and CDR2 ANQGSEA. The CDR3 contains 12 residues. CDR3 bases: TGCAGCGTTGGACAGGGAGAGGTCGAGCAGTACTTC. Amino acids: CSVGQGEVEQYF.

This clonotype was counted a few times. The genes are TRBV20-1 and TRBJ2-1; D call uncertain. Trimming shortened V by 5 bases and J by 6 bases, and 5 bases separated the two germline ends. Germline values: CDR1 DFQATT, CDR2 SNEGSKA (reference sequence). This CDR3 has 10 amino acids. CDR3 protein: CSAPSNEQFF. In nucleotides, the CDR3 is TGCAGTGCTCCGAGCAATGAGCAGTTCTTC.

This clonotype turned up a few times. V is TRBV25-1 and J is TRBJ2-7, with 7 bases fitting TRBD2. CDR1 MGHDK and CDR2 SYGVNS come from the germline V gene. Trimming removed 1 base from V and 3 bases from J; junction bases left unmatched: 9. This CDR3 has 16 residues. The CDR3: CASSESRGFPDYEQYF. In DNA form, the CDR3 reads TGTGCCAGCAGTGAATCGCGGGGGTTCCCCGACTACGAGCAGTACTTC.

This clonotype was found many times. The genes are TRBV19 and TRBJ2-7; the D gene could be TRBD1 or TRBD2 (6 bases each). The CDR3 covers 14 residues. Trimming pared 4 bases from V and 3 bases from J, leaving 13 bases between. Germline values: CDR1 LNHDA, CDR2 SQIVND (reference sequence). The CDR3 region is CASSTTGAGYEQYF. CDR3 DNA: TGTGCCAGTAGTACGACGGGGGCCGGCTACGAGCAGTACTTC.

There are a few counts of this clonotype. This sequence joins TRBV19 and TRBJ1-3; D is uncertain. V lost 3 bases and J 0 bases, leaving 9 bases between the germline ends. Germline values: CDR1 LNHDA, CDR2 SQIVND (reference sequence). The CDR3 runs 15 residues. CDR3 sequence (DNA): TGTGCCAGTAGTATGGGCCTACTCTCTGGAAACACCATATATTTT. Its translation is CASSMGLLSGNTIYF.

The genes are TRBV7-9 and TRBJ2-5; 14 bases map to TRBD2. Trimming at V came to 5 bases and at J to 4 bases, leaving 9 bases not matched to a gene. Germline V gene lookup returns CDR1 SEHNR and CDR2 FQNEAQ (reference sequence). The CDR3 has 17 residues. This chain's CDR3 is CASSLRTSGGQRETQYF. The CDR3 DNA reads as TGTGCCAGCAGCCTTCGGACTAGCGGGGGGCAGAGAGAGACCCAGTACTTC.

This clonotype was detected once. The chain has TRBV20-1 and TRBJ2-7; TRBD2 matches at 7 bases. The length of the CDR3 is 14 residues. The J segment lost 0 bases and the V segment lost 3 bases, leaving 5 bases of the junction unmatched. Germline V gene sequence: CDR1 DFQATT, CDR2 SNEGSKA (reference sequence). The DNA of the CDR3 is TGCAGTGCTAGTTCCGCGGGGGACTCCTACGAGCAGTACTTC. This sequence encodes CSASSAGDSYEQYF.

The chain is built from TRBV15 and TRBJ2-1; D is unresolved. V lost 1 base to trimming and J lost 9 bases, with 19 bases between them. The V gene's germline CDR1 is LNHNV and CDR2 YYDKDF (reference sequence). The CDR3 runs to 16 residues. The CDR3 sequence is CATSRGGRLQYSEQFF. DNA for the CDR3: TGTGCCACCAGCAGAGGAGGCCGGCTCCAGTATAGTGAGCAGTTCTTC.

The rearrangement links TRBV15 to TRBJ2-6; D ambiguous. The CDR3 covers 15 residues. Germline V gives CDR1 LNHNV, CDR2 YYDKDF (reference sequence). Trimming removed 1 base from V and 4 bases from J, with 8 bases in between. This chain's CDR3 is CATSRVPGGANVLTF. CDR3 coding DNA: TGTGCCACCAGCAGAGTTCCCGGGGGGGCCAACGTCCTGACTTTC. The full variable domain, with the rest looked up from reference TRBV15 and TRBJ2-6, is DAMVIQNPRYQVTQFGKPVTLSCSQTLNHNVMYWYQQKSSQAPKLLFHYYDKDFNNEADTPDNFQSRRPNTSFCFLDIRSPGLGDTAMYLCATSRVPGGANVLTFGAGSRLTVL.

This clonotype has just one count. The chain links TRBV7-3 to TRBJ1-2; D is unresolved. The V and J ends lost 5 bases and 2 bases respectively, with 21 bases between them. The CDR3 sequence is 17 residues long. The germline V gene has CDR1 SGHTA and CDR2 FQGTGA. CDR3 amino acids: CASSPLGLGNWNYGYTF. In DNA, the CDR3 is TGTGCCAGCAGCCCTTTAGGCCTGGGCAATTGGAACTATGGCTACACCTTC.

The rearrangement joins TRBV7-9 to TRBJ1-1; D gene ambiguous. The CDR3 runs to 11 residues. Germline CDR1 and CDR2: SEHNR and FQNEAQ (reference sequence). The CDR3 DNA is TGTGTGGACGACCAAAGCACTGAAGCTTTCTTT. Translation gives CVDDQSTEAFF.

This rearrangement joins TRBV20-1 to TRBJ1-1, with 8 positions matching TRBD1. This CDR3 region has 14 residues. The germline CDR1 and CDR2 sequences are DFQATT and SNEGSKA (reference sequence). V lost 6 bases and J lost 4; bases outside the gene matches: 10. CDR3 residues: CSAPIQGAGTEAFF. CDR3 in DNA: TGCAGTGCACCCATCCAGGGGGCCGGCACTGAAGCTTTCTTT.

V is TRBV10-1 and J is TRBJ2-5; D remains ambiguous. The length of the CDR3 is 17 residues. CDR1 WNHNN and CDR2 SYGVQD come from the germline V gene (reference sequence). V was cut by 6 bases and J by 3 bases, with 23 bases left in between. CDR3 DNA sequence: TGCGCCAGCAGGGAGAGTGACCGACGATACACGGAAGAGACCCAGTACTTC. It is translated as CASRESDRRYTEETQYF.

The CDR3 DNA reads TGTGCCAGCAGCCCGAGGGACGACAGGGACCGGTCACCCCTCCACTTT. It yields the protein CASSPRDDRDRSPLHF. This chain connects TRBV9 to TRBJ1-6; 7 nucleotides align to TRBD1. This CDR3 is 16 amino acids long. The trim removed 4 bases at V and 10 bases at J, leaving 14 bases unmatched. Germline assignment: CDR1 SGDLS and CDR2 YYNGEE.